Listed below are T cell receptor beta chains from one sample, sequenced in a study of T cells in Graves' hyperthyroidism and ophthalmopathy. TCRdb fed the multiplex PCR reads into MiXCR, producing one record per CDR3 protein. The data show approximately 370,000 distinct CDR3 sequences, 17% seen once. The sequenced sample consisted of blood. These receptors were obtained from a woman aged 25 to 39 with Graves' hyperthyroidism that later progressed to Graves' ophthalmopathy. Each CDR3 is given with its conserved first and last residue. D genes are given only for firm matches. The listing skips clone size in some rows; elsewhere it reads once, few, many or a size class.

CDR3aa	CDR3nt	len	v_gene	j_gene	d_gene	abundance
CSVEVLGSYGYTF	TGCAGCGTTGAAGTATTAGGGTCCTATGGCTACACCTTC	13	TRBV29-1	TRBJ1-2	NA	few
CASSLAGGGNNEQFF	TGTGCCAGCAGCTTGGCGGGCGGGGGGAACAATGAGCAGTTCTTC	15	TRBV5-5	TRBJ2-1	TRBD2	many
CATSDHRDYMGNEQFF	TGTGCCACCAGTGATCACCGGGACTACATGGGCAATGAGCAGTTCTTC	16	TRBV24-1	TRBJ2-1	TRBD2	many
CGSESRASGANVLTF	TGTGGCAGCGAGTCGAGGGCCTCTGGGGCCAACGTCCTGACTTTC	15	TRBV11-2	TRBJ2-6	NA	many
CASSIAGPWDVNTEAFF	TGTGCCAGTAGTATTGCGGGACCCTGGGATGTGAACACTGAAGCTTTCTTT	17	TRBV19	TRBJ1-1	NA	many
CASRDNQPQHF	TGTGCCAGCAGGGACAATCAGCCCCAGCATTTT	11	TRBV28	TRBJ1-5	NA	few
CSARGLGRSSTHEQYF	TGCAGTGCTAGAGGTCTAGGACGGAGTTCTACCCACGAGCAGTACTTC	16	TRBV20-1	TRBJ2-7	NA	many
CSARDFATGYNEQYF	TGCAGTGCTAGAGATTTCGCAACGGGATACAACGAGCAGTACTTC	15	TRBV20-1	TRBJ2-7	NA	few
CASSLGWDSRYEQYF	TGTGCCAGCAGCCTCGGTTGGGACAGCCGCTACGAGCAGTACTTC	15	TRBV27	TRBJ2-7	TRBD1	many
CASSPVSGGASYNEQFF	TGTGCCAGCAGCCCGGTTAGCGGGGGGGCTTCCTACAATGAGCAGTTCTTC	17	TRBV7-8	TRBJ2-1	TRBD2	few
CASKGAFVWGKTDTQYF	TGTGCCAGCAAAGGGGCCTTTGTTTGGGGGAAGACAGATACGCAGTATTTT	17	TRBV28	TRBJ2-3	NA	NA
CASTPSSNQPQHF	TGTGCCAGCACCCCAAGTAGCAATCAGCCCCAGCATTTT	13	TRBV6-2/TRBV6-3	TRBJ1-5	NA	NA
CASSPTGARDTDTQYF	TGTGCCAGCAGTCCCACAGGGGCCCGAGACACAGATACGCAGTATTTT	16	TRBV25-1	TRBJ2-3	TRBD1	few
CASSLIAGATGELFF	TGCGCCAGCAGCTTGATAGCAGGGGCCACCGGGGAGCTGTTTTTT	15	TRBV5-1	TRBJ2-2	NA	NA
CASGSIQNNEQFF	TGTGCTAGTGGTTCTATACAGAACAATGAGCAGTTCTTC	13	TRBV12-5	TRBJ2-1	NA	many
CASSPPGLAGKNEQFF	TGTGCCAGCAGCCCTCCGGGACTAGCGGGAAAAAATGAGCAGTTCTTC	16	TRBV13	TRBJ2-1	TRBD2	many
CASSELAGGQETQFF	TGTGCCAGCAGTGAGCTAGCGGGGGGGCAAGAGACCCAGTTCTTC	15	TRBV6-1	TRBJ2-1	TRBD2	NA
CASSLEGSPYNEQFF	TGTGCCAGCAGCTTAGAGGGCTCCCCGTACAATGAGCAGTTCTTC	15	TRBV11-2	TRBJ2-1	NA	NA
CASSLGTNTEAFF	TGTGCCAGCAGCTTAGGGACGAACACTGAAGCTTTCTTT	13	TRBV12-3/TRBV12-4	TRBJ1-1	NA	many
CASSSEGEYEQYF	TGTGCCAGCAGTTCTGAGGGGGAATACGAGCAGTACTTC	13	TRBV6-1	TRBJ2-7	NA	many
CASSSGQGASSYNSPLHF	TGTGCCAGCTCATCGGGACAGGGGGCGAGCTCCTATAATTCACCCCTCCACTTT	18	TRBV18	TRBJ1-6	TRBD1	many
CASSETGLSYEQYF	TGTGCCAGCAGTGAAACCGGGTTATCCTACGAGCAGTACTTC	14	TRBV2	TRBJ2-7	NA	many
CASSYSSPPGRLAGAKEQYF	TGTGCCAGCAGTTACTCCTCCCCACCAGGGAGGCTAGCGGGAGCTAAGGAGCAGTACTTC	20	TRBV6-2/TRBV6-3	TRBJ2-7	TRBD2	NA
CATSDRTTGVSNTIYF	TGTGCCACCAGTGATCGAACAACAGGGGTCAGCAACACCATATATTTT	16	TRBV24-1	TRBJ1-3	TRBD1	many
CSARDREGALDEQFF	TGCAGTGCTAGAGATCGGGAGGGGGCCCTCGATGAGCAGTTCTTC	15	TRBV20-1	TRBJ2-1	NA	NA
CASSLAAGRGSYEQYF	TGCGCCAGCAGCTTGGCCGCGGGGAGGGGTAGCTACGAGCAGTACTTC	16	TRBV5-1	TRBJ2-7	TRBD2	NA
CASSFGTSGGVPYEQYF	TGTGCCAGCAGCTTCGGGACTAGCGGGGGAGTCCCCTACGAGCAGTACTTC	17	TRBV11-2	TRBJ2-7	TRBD2	many
CASSPNRGRGDTEAFF	TGTGCCAGCAGCCCCAACAGGGGGCGCGGCGACACTGAAGCTTTCTTT	16	TRBV11-2	TRBJ1-1	TRBD1	NA
CSARDSKLAGVTYEQYF	TGCAGTGCTAGAGACTCCAAACTAGCGGGGGTTACCTACGAGCAGTACTTC	17	TRBV20-1	TRBJ2-7	TRBD2	few
CASRENTDTQYF	TGTGCCAGCAGAGAGAACACAGATACGCAGTATTTT	12	TRBV2	TRBJ2-3	NA	NA
CAASDYTGELFF	TGTGCCGCTAGCGATTACACCGGGGAGCTGTTTTTT	12	TRBV19	TRBJ2-2	NA	many
CASSFFGLTSYEQYF	TGTGCCAGCAGCTTCTTTGGGTTAACGAGCTACGAGCAGTACTTC	15	TRBV5-6	TRBJ2-7	NA	NA
CASSPPSYNEQFF	TGTGCCAGCTCACCTCCTAGCTACAATGAGCAGTTCTTC	13	TRBV18	TRBJ2-1	NA	many
CAGRASARYEQYF	TGTGCCGGCAGGGCTAGCGCCCGCTACGAGCAGTACTTC	13	TRBV6-1	TRBJ2-7	NA	many
CAWSAGRNSPLHF	TGTGCCTGGAGTGCAGGGCGGAACTCACCCCTCCACTTT	13	TRBV30	TRBJ1-6	NA	many
CSARDLMTAAYNEQFF	TGCAGTGCTAGGGATCTTATGACGGCGGCCTACAATGAGCAGTTCTTC	16	TRBV20-1	TRBJ2-1	NA	NA
CASSRPGQTNTGELFF	TGTGCCAGCAGTAGACCGGGACAGACGAACACCGGGGAGCTGTTTTTT	16	TRBV5-4	TRBJ2-2	TRBD1	NA
CSYLELGGGEQFF	TGCAGTTACCTAGAGTTGGGAGGGGGTGAGCAGTTCTTC	13	TRBV20-1	TRBJ2-1	NA	once
CASSHGGQGGNEKLFF	TGTGCCAGCAGCCATGGAGGACAGGGAGGTAATGAAAAACTGTTTTTT	16	TRBV3-1	TRBJ1-4	TRBD1	many
CASSYSMGTSVYTF	TGTGCCAGCAGTTACTCGATGGGCACCTCGGTCTACACCTTC	14	TRBV6-5	TRBJ1-2	NA	NA
CASSFRAEQETQYF	TGTGCCAGCAGCTTTAGGGCAGAACAAGAGACCCAGTACTTC	14	TRBV7-8	TRBJ2-5	NA	many
CASSLQGGGNSPLHF	TGTGCCAGCAGTTTACAGGGGGGGGGTAATTCACCCCTCCACTTT	15	TRBV12-3/TRBV12-4	TRBJ1-6	TRBD1	many
CASSNRDGVGELFF	TGTGCCAGTAGTAACCGAGACGGGGTCGGGGAGCTGTTTTTT	14	TRBV19	TRBJ2-2	NA	many
CASTRTSGKGNIQYF	TGTGCCAGCACACGGACTAGCGGGAAGGGGAACATTCAGTACTTC	15	TRBV12-3/TRBV12-4	TRBJ2-4	TRBD2	many
CASSPLWGQKNTEAFF	TGTGCCAGCTCACCTCTATGGGGACAGAAGAACACTGAAGCTTTCTTT	16	TRBV18	TRBJ1-1	TRBD1	many